The clone carrying this TCR beta chain showed up just a few times. Its antigen is still unknown. One end of the junction fails to match germline, which may point to a read error. Germline V CDR1 and CDR2: MNHNY, SVGAGI (reference sequence). The CDR3 totals 13 residues. The data are from a study of CD8 T cells in ankylosing spondylitis. Generation of TCR beta libraries employed quantitative 5'-RACE incorporating molecular barcodes. TCRdb re-analysed the 5' RACE reads in MiXCR, keeping a single row per CDR3 protein. The data hold 400,000 to 450,000 distinct CDR3 sequences, with 17% observed a single time. Broader study findings: Reactive arthritis synovial fluid and blood previously showed some of these motif variants. Among TCR beta sequences, a motif of eight or nine highly homologous variants appeared characteristic of ankylosing spondylitis blood.

The V call is TRBV6-6, the J call TRBJ1-2, with D hard to call. The sample was blood, either unsorted or a sorted T cell fraction (not recorded which). The sequence derives from a male donor with ankylosing spondylitis. The CDR3 region is CASSYSGPELHSF. In nucleotides, the CDR3 is TGTGCCAGCAGTTACTCGGGCCCAGAGCTTCATTCCTTC.